The rows below give T cell receptor beta chains drawn from one sample of a study of cytomegalovirus exposure and HLA in healthy donors. Measured with immunoSEQ multiplex PCR; TCRdb has only the in-frame clones, and not every one. The sample records about 260,000 clones, under 80% being singletons. Source material: PBMCs. The receptor source for this set is a female donor in good health and CMV-seronegative. Each CDR3 is given with its conserved first and last residue. The D gene is left open where the match is weak. Clone sizes are given selectively: once, few, many, or a class where the clone is expanded.

>13|TRBV7-3|TRBJ1-1|once|TRBD1
CASSLDRGTEAFF
TGTGCCAGCAGCTTAGACAGGGGGACTGAAGCTTTCTTT
>17|TRBV2|TRBJ2-6|-|-
CASSDVAYSSGANVLTF
TGTGCCAGCAGTGACGTAGCCTATAGCTCTGGGGCCAACGTCCTGACTTTC
>13|TRBV10-2|TRBJ1-6|-|-
CASTGYVGSPLHF
TGCGCCAGCACGGGGTATGTCGGTTCACCCCTCCACTTT
>17|TRBV29-1|TRBJ2-1|few|TRBD2
CSVEGMVAGGFYNEQFF
TGCAGCGTTGAAGGAATGGTAGCGGGAGGTTTTTACAATGAGCAGTTCTTC
>14|TRBV5-4|TRBJ1-2|-|-
CASSLGAGVNGYTF
TGTGCCAGCAGCTTGGGGGCAGGGGTTAATGGCTACACCTTC
>15|TRBV5-1|TRBJ1-2|few|TRBD1
CASSLGTTGAYGYTF
TGCGCCAGCAGCTTGGGGACCACAGGGGCGTATGGCTACACCTTC
>15|TRBV5-1|TRBJ2-1|-|TRBD2
CASSLRTSGYNEQFF
TGCGCCAGCAGCTTGAGGACTAGCGGGTACAATGAGCAGTTCTTC
>14|TRBV5-1|TRBJ2-7|-|-
CASSFIASSYEQYF
TGCGCCAGCAGCTTCATTGCGTCGTCCTACGAGCAGTACTTC
>13|TRBV30|TRBJ2-4|-|TRBD1
CAGTGLAKNIQYF
TGTGCCGGGACAGGACTAGCCAAAAACATTCAGTACTTC
>16|TRBV5-4|TRBJ2-3|-|TRBD1
CASSLRTGTGTDTQYF
TGTGCCAGCAGCTTAAGGACAGGGACCGGCACAGATACGCAGTATTTT
>11|TRBV20-1|TRBJ2-1|-|-
CSGSGTNEQFF
TGCAGTGGTTCCGGGACTAATGAGCAGTTCTTC
>16|TRBV9|TRBJ2-5|-|TRBD2
CASSVAWRGIQETQYF
TGTGCCAGCAGCGTAGCTTGGCGGGGGATCCAAGAGACCCAGTACTTC
>15|TRBV30|TRBJ1-3|-|-
CAWSGTGISGNTIYF
TGTGCCTGGAGTGGTACAGGGATCTCTGGAAACACCATATATTTT
>14|TRBV15|TRBJ2-7|once|TRBD2
CATSQNSGSYEQYF
TGTGCCACCAGCCAAAACAGCGGGAGCTACGAGCAGTACTTC
>15|TRBV5-4|TRBJ2-1|-|TRBD2
CASSPPGLADNEQFF
TGTGCCAGCAGCCCCCCGGGACTAGCGGACAATGAGCAGTTCTTC
>16|TRBV28|TRBJ2-2|-|-
CASSLRSGANTGELFF
TGTGCCAGCAGTTTGAGGTCGGGGGCGAACACCGGGGAGCTGTTTTTT
>16|TRBV15|TRBJ2-7|-|TRBD1
CATSRAGTGGSYEQYF
TGTGCCACCAGCAGAGCTGGGACAGGGGGTTCCTACGAGCAGTACTTC
>18|TRBV27|TRBJ2-4|few|-
CASSQTSAPGAAKNIQYF
TGTGCCAGCAGCCAAACTAGCGCCCCGGGGGCAGCCAAAAACATTCAGTACTTC
>14|TRBV29-1|TRBJ1-1|-|-
CSVGRLTMNTEAFF
TGCAGCGTTGGGAGACTTACGATGAACACTGAAGCTTTCTTT
>17|TRBV19|TRBJ2-3|-|-
CASSITGSSGLPDTQYF
TGTGCCAGTAGTATAACCGGCTCAAGCGGTCTGCCGGATACGCAGTATTTT
>16|TRBV4-2|TRBJ2-1|-|TRBD2
CASSAGAGVGPNEQFF
TGTGCCAGCAGCGCCGGAGCGGGAGTAGGTCCCAATGAGCAGTTCTTC
>16|TRBV6-5|TRBJ2-7|-|TRBD2
CASSYSTGTSSYEQYF
TGTGCCAGCAGTTACTCAACAGGGACTAGCTCCTACGAGCAGTACTTC
>15|TRBV7-7|TRBJ2-7|-|TRBD2
CASSLAPSGRAEQYF
TGTGCTAGCAGCTTAGCTCCTAGCGGGAGGGCCGAGCAGTACTTC
>14|TRBV11-3|TRBJ2-2|-|-
CASSRSGTTGELFF
TGTGCCAGCAGTCGGAGCGGAACCACCGGGGAGCTGTTTTTT
>15|TRBV27|TRBJ2-1|-|TRBD2
CASNQGLAAYNEQFF
TGTGCCAGCAATCAGGGACTAGCGGCCTACAATGAGCAGTTCTTC
>14|TRBV4-1|TRBJ1-3|-|TRBD1
CASKGTGTGNTIYF
TGCGCCAGCAAAGGGACAGGAACTGGAAACACCATATATTTT
>15|TRBV10-2|TRBJ1-1|-|TRBD1
CASSETDRGGTEAFF
TGCGCCAGCAGCGAAACGGACAGGGGTGGTACTGAAGCTTTCTTT
>14|TRBV5-8|TRBJ1-5|-|-
CASSWQSSNQPQHF
TGTGCCAGCAGCTGGCAGTCTAGCAATCAGCCCCAGCATTTT
>19|TRBV19|TRBJ2-7|-|-
CASSSHYSRMEGVTYEQYF
TGTGCCAGTAGTAGCCACTATTCCCGAATGGAGGGAGTGACCTACGAGCAGTACTTC
>14|TRBV7-9|TRBJ1-2|-|-
CSSSLETAFYGYTF
TGTTCCAGCAGCTTAGAGACAGCCTTCTATGGCTACACCTTC
>14|TRBV2|TRBJ2-3|-|-
CASRGALAPDTQYF
TGTGCCAGCAGGGGGGCCCTGGCCCCAGATACGCAGTATTTT
>15|TRBV5-6|TRBJ1-5|few|-
CASSLAGPRDQPQHF
TGTGCCAGCAGCTTGGCAGGGCCTCGAGATCAGCCCCAGCATTTT
>14|TRBV28|TRBJ2-7|-|TRBD1
CASSSRGHQYEQYF
TGTGCCAGCAGCAGCAGGGGGCATCAATACGAGCAGTACTTC
>16|TRBV5-1|TRBJ2-1|few|TRBD1
CASSLGQGAGYNEQFF
TGCGCCAGCAGCTTGGGACAGGGGGCGGGCTACAATGAGCAGTTCTTC
>13|TRBV19|TRBJ2-7|-|-
CASSMWGAYEQYF
TGTGCCAGTAGTATGTGGGGGGCCTACGAGCAGTACTTC
>16|TRBV18|TRBJ2-3|-|TRBD2
CASSRGTSGRADTQYF
TGTGCCAGCTCACGAGGGACTAGCGGGAGGGCAGATACGCAGTATTTT
>12|TRBV2|TRBJ1-1|-|-
CASSRRDTEAFF
TGTGCCAGCAGTCGGCGGGACACTGAAGCTTTCTTT
>14|TRBV10-3|TRBJ2-3|-|TRBD2
CAISGTRSTDTQYF
TGTGCCATCAGTGGGACTAGAAGCACAGATACGCAGTATTTT
>15|TRBV7-6|TRBJ2-7|few|TRBD1
CASASGTGPTYEQYF
TGTGCCAGCGCTTCAGGGACAGGGCCAACCTACGAGCAGTACTTC
>13|TRBV6-1|TRBJ1-5|-|TRBD1
CATAMGQNQPQHF
TGTGCCACCGCTATGGGACAGAATCAGCCCCAGCATTTT
>14|TRBV12-5|TRBJ2-1|few|TRBD2
CASGLTSGSNEQFF
TGTGCTAGTGGTTTAACTAGCGGGAGTAATGAGCAGTTCTTC
>15|TRBV5-1|TRBJ2-7|-|-
CASSPIRLGSYEQYF
TGCGCCAGCAGCCCCATCAGACTCGGGTCTTACGAGCAGTACTTC
>12|TRBV7-9|TRBJ2-3|-|TRBD2
CASSLASGHWTF
TGTGCCAGCAGCTTAGCTAGCGGGCATTGGACCTTT
>16|TRBV27|TRBJ2-6|-|-
CASSLSSGSGANVLTF
TGTGCCAGCAGTTTATCATCCGGGTCTGGGGCCAACGTCCTGACTTTC
>14|TRBV4-1|TRBJ2-1|-|-
CASSQGLSDNEQFF
TGCGCCAGCAGCCAAGGACTTAGTGACAATGAGCAGTTCTTC
>16|TRBV7-2|TRBJ2-5|-|-
CASSFDLGGVAETQYF
TGTGCCAGCAGCTTTGACTTAGGGGGAGTTGCAGAGACCCAGTACTTC
>15|TRBV4-2|TRBJ2-2|-|-
CASSPREAGTGELFF
TGTGCCAGCAGCCCACGTGAAGCGGGCACCGGGGAGCTGTTTTTT
>12|TRBV5-6|TRBJ1-1|-|-
CASSYGNTEAFF
TGTGCCAGCAGCTACGGGAACACTGAAGCTTTCTTT
>14|TRBV4-1|TRBJ2-7|-|-
CASSQDGEIYEQYF
TGCGCCAGCAGCCAAGATGGAGAGATCTACGAGCAGTACTTC
>16|TRBV2|TRBJ2-2|-|TRBD2
CASSSRLAENTGELFF
TGTGCCAGCAGTTCCCGACTAGCGGAGAACACCGGGGAGCTGTTTTTT